This T cell receptor (beta chain) is from a study of blood T cell repertoires in COVID-19. Study-wide context: Sources were T cells, B-cell-depleted T cells, or PBMCs; the material itself was cDNA or gDNA.

The CDR3 sequence is 15 residues long. Germline loops: CDR1 MDHEN, CDR2 SYDVKM. V was shortened by 3 bases and J by 6 bases, with 12 bases between the two germline ends. The repertoire was sequenced with immunoSEQ multiplex PCR; TCRdb's copy has only in-frame clones and lacks some. The sample contains roughly 110,000 clones, approximately 81% of which appear only once. This sequence was found in a human donor in a cohort sampled during active COVID-19. The rearrangement links TRBV28 to TRBJ1-6, with D perhaps matching TRBD1 (6 bases). The source material was peripheral blood. The DNA of the CDR3 is TGTGCCAGCAGTTTTTCGGACAGCACTAATTCACCCCTCCACTTT. Amino acids: CASSFSDSTNSPLHF. The whole variable domain, remainder taken from reference TRBV28 and TRBJ1-6, is DVKVTQSSRYLVKRTGEKVFLECVQDMDHENMFWYRQDPGLGLRLIYFSYDVKMKEKGDIPEGYSVSREKKERFSLILESASTNQTSMYLCASSFSDSTNSPLHFGNGTRLTVT.